A single sample is the source of the 20 T cell receptor beta chains below, sequenced in a study of cytomegalovirus exposure and HLA in healthy donors. PCR was performed using 60 Vbeta and 13 Jbeta primers. Using immunoSEQ multiplex PCR, the repertoire was profiled, and TCRdb retains in-frame clones only, with some absent. The sample totals some 75,000 clones; its top ten clones hold 0.83%. Sample: PBMCs. The receptors here all came from a boy aged 5-17 years in good health and CMV-seronegative.

The rearrangement joins TRBV19 to TRBJ2-1; D ambiguous. The germline CDR1 and CDR2 sequences are LNHDA and SQIVND (reference sequence). The CDR3 loop spans 14 amino acids. V lost 7 bases to trimming and J lost 3 bases, with 13 bases between them. The CDR3 protein is CASTDRAIYNEQFF. The DNA for the CDR3 is TGTGCCAGTACCGATCGCGCTATCTACAATGAGCAGTTCTTC. Combining the CDR3 with reference TRBV19 and TRBJ2-1 gives the whole variable domain DGGITQSPKYLFRKEGQNVTLSCEQNLNHDAMYWYRQDPGQGLRLIYYSQIVNDFQKGDIAEGYSVSREKKESFPLTVTSAQKNPTAFYLCASTDRAIYNEQFFGPGTRLTVL.

The chain links TRBV4-3 to TRBJ2-3; 9 positions agree with TRBD2. The V gene end was trimmed by 4 bases and the J gene end by 5 bases; junction bases not matched to a gene: 10. The CDR3 consists of 16 residues. Looked up from germline, CDR1 is LGHNA and CDR2 is YSLEER. The CDR3 bases are TGCGCCAGCAGCCCCCTCGCGGGAGGGCCGGGAGATACGCAGTATTTT. Its protein product is CASSPLAGGPGDTQYF.

The gene calls are TRBV5-4 and TRBJ1-2, with D perhaps matching TRBD1 (5 bases). Germline CDR1 SGHNT, CDR2 YYREEE (reference sequence). The CDR3 is made up of 16 amino acids. V was shortened by 4 bases and J by 4 bases, with 20 bases between the two germline ends. The CDR3 reads CASSPLPSGTIYGYTF. The DNA for the CDR3 is TGTGCCAGCAGCCCCCTTCCATCCGGGACTATCTATGGCTACACCTTC. Full variable domain (rest looked up from reference TRBV5-4 and TRBJ1-2): ETGVTQSPTHLIKTRGQQVTLRCSSQSGHNTVSWYQQALGQGPQFIFQYYREEENGRGNFPPRFSGLQFPNYSSELNVNALELDDSALYLCASSPLPSGTIYGYTFGSGTRLTVV.

The chain is built from TRBV7-8 and TRBJ2-1; 9 positions agree with TRBD2. With V trimmed by 4 bases and J by 3 bases, 13 bases remained unmatched. The CDR3 covers 18 residues. CDR1 is SGHVS, CDR2 FQNEAQ, per germline. CDR3 residues: CASSSATLSSGVYNEQFF. The DNA of the CDR3 is TGTGCCAGCAGCTCCGCCACTTTGTCTAGCGGGGTCTACAATGAGCAGTTCTTC.

The chain links TRBV9 to TRBJ1-1, with D uncertain. V was clipped by 0 bases and J by 4 bases, with 10 bases between them. Germline lookup yields CDR1 SGDLS and CDR2 YYNGEE. There are 14 residues in the CDR3. The chain's CDR3 is CASSVDPRGTEAFF. CDR3 coding DNA: TGTGCCAGCAGCGTAGATCCGCGGGGCACTGAAGCTTTCTTT.

Comments on this clone: Other DNA sequences in this specimen translate into the identical CDR3. This chain links TRBV18 with TRBJ2-3, with a weak D call TRBD1 (5 bases). Trimming left V 3 bases short and J 3 bases short, with 7 bases between. Germline V lookup: CDR1 KGHSH, CDR2 LQKENI. This CDR3 region has 13 residues. The DNA for the CDR3 is TGTGCCAGCTCACCCCAGGGTACAGATACGCAGTATTTT. Its protein product is CASSPQGTDTQYF.

The CDR3 reads CASRLGGQMASEQYF. CDR3 sequence (DNA): TGTGCCAGTAGGCTAGGGGGACAGATGGCGTCCGAGCAGTACTTC. The chain recombines TRBV19 with TRBJ2-7, with 7 bases fitting TRBD1. This CDR3 spans 15 amino acids. Germline V CDR1 and CDR2: LNHDA, SQIVND (reference sequence). J gave up 6 bases and V 6 bases, and 14 bases lay outside the gene matches.

V usage is TRBV13 and J usage is TRBJ1-1, with D unclear. Germline V lookup: CDR1 PRHDT, CDR2 FYEKMQ (reference sequence). Trimming took off 0 bases at V and 0 bases at J, with 8 bases between the two ends. There are 15 residues in the CDR3. The CDR3 DNA follows: TGTGCCAGCAGCTTAGGACAGTACATGAACACTGAAGCTTTCTTT. This translates into CASSLGQYMNTEAFF.

The V and J genes are TRBV13 and TRBJ2-5; D unclear. The V end lost 2 bases, the J end lost 1 base, and 8 bases lay between the germline ends. This CDR3 comprises 14 residues. Germline V gene lookup returns CDR1 PRHDT and CDR2 FYEKMQ (reference sequence). CDR3 sequence: CASSLISSQETQYF. The CDR3 DNA sequence: TGTGCCAGCAGCTTAATAAGTAGCCAAGAGACCCAGTACTTC. The full variable domain, with the rest looked up from reference TRBV13 and TRBJ2-5, is AAGVIQSPRHLIKEKRETATLKCYPIPRHDTVYWYQQGPGQDPQFLISFYEKMQSDKGSIPDRFSAQQFSDYHSELNMSSLELGDSALYFCASSLISSQETQYFGPGTRLLVL.

V gene TRBV5-1 combines with J gene TRBJ2-1; the match to TRBD2 covers 9 bases. The CDR3 is 15 residues long. The junction had 5 bases not matched to a gene; V was cut back by 4 bases and J by 3 bases. Germline CDR1 and CDR2: SGHRS and YFSETQ. The DNA for the CDR3 is TGCGCCAGCAGCCGTAGCGGGGGTGACTACAATGAGCAGTTCTTC. The encoded protein is CASSRSGGDYNEQFF. The full variable domain, rest sourced from reference TRBV5-1 and TRBJ2-1, is KAGVTQTPRYLIKTRGQQVTLSCSPISGHRSVSWYQQTPGQGLQFLFEYFSETQRNKGNFPGRFSGRQFSNSRSEMNVSTLELGDSALYLCASSRSGGDYNEQFFGPGTRLTVL.

The chain couples TRBV11-2 to TRBJ2-1; no firm D call. Germline lookup yields CDR1 SGHAT and CDR2 FQNNGV. V was shortened by 4 bases and J by 11 bases, with 21 bases between the two germline ends. This CDR3 is built from 15 residues. CDR3 in amino acids: CASSSPRSNPEKQFF. CDR3 DNA sequence: TGTGCCAGCAGCTCCCCACGTTCAAACCCAGAAAAGCAGTTCTTC.

CDR3 DNA sequence: TGTGCCAGCAGGGAGATTGAAGCGAACACCGGGGAGCTGTTTTTT. This gives the protein CASREIEANTGELFF. This chain links TRBV2 with TRBJ2-2; no clear D. The CDR3 extends over 15 amino acids. Germline assignment: CDR1 SNHLY and CDR2 FYNNEI. V shed 6 bases and J shed 0 bases, with 11 bases lying between them.

The J gene is TRBJ2-7, the V gene TRBV4-2, with unresolved D. This CDR3 is built from 15 residues. CDR1 is LGHNA and CDR2 is YNFKEQ in the germline V gene. The V gene lost 6 bases and the J gene lost 2 bases, with 17 bases spanning the gap. CDR3 sequence reads: CASSQKSAHAYEQYF. CDR3 bases: TGTGCCAGCAGTCAGAAAAGCGCTCACGCCTACGAGCAGTACTTC.

The chain combines TRBV19 with TRBJ1-5; TRBD1 is a possible D gene (5 bases). This CDR3 comprises 13 residues. Germline assignment: CDR1 LNHDA and CDR2 SQIVND (reference sequence). Between the trimmed V and J ends, which lost 6 bases and 6 bases, there was a span of 12 bases. The CDR3 is CASSQGFGQPQHF. DNA of the CDR3: TGTGCCAGTAGCCAGGGTTTTGGTCAGCCCCAGCATTTT.

The chain joins TRBV5-5 to TRBJ2-5, with a possible D match to TRBD2 (7 bases). CDR1 is SGHKS, CDR2 YYEKEE, per germline (reference sequence). The ends were cut back, 6 bases at V and 5 bases at J, with 26 bases in the middle. The CDR3 has 17 amino acids. The CDR3 coding sequence is TGTGCCAGCACCCAAGGGGGGGACCCGTTTCCGGGGGAGACCCAGTACTTC. This codes for CASTQGGDPFPGETQYF.

The V and J genes are TRBV18 and TRBJ2-1, with TRBD1 identical over 8 bases. Per the germline V gene, CDR1 is KGHSH and CDR2 is LQKENI. V shed 4 bases and J 9 bases; nucleotides not matched to a gene: 5. This CDR3 has 13 residues. CDR3 coding DNA: TGTGCCAGCTCACTGACAGGGGAGATTGAGCAGTTCTTC. This gives the protein CASSLTGEIEQFF.

The chain links TRBV6-5 to TRBJ1-1, with a possible D match to TRBD1 (6 bases). Trimming took 4 bases from V and 0 from J, leaving 9 bases between them. In germline, CDR1 is MNHEY, CDR2 SVGAGI. This CDR3 comprises 14 residues. CDR3 amino acids: CASSSGTLNTEAFF. CDR3 nucleotides: TGTGCCAGCAGTTCCGGGACATTGAACACTGAAGCTTTCTTT.

The chain has TRBV5-6 and TRBJ1-1; D gene uncertain. In germline, CDR1 is SGHDT, CDR2 YYEEEE. V shed 6 bases and J shed 1 base, with 13 bases lying between them. The CDR3 is 14 residues long. Here the CDR3 reads CASKLPSPNTEAFF. CDR3 sequence (DNA): TGTGCCAGCAAACTCCCCTCCCCGAACACTGAAGCTTTCTTT.

The gene calls are TRBV5-1 and TRBJ2-2, with 8 bases fitting TRBD1. The CDR3 sequence is 16 residues long. V gave up 0 bases and J gave up 4 bases; unmatched junction bases: 5. Germline V CDR1 and CDR2: SGHRS, YFSETQ. CDR3 amino acids: CASSLAGGGGTGELFF. The CDR3 DNA reads TGCGCCAGCAGCTTGGCAGGGGGCGGCGGCACCGGGGAGCTGTTTTTT.

V is TRBV18 and J is TRBJ2-2; a possible D gene is TRBD1 (5 bases). From germline, CDR1 is KGHSH and CDR2 LQKENI. CDR3 length equals 15 residues. V was trimmed by 4 bases and J by 0 bases, leaving 9 bases between them. DNA of the CDR3: TGTGCCAGCTCACGGGGCTACGCGAACACCGGGGAGCTGTTTTTT. It yields the protein CASSRGYANTGELFF. Full variable domain (outside the CDR3, taken from reference TRBV18 and TRBJ2-2): NAGVMQNPRHLVRRRGQEARLRCSPMKGHSHVYWYRQLPEEGLKFMVYLQKENIIDESGMPKERFSAEFPKEGPSILRIQQVVRGDSAAYFCASSRGYANTGELFFGEGSRLTVL.